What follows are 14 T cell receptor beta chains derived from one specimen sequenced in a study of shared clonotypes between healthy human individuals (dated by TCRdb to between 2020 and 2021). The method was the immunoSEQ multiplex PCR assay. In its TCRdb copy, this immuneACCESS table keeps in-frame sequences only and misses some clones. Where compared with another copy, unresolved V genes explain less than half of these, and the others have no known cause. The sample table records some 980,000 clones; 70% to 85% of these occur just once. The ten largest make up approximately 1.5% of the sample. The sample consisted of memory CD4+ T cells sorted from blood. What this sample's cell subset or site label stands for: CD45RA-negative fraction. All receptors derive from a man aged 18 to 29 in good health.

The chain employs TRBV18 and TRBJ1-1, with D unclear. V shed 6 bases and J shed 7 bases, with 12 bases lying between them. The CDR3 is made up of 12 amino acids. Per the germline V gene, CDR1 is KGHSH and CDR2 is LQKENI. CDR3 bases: TGTGCCAGCTCGCAAACAGAGTATGAAGCTTTCTTT. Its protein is CASSQTEYEAFF.

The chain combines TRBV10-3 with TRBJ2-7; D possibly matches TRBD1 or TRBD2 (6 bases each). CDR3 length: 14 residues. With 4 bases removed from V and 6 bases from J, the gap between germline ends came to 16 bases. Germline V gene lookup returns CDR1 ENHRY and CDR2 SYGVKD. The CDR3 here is CAISVGGKRVEQYF. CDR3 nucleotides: TGTGCCATCAGTGTGGGGGGCAAAAGGGTCGAGCAGTACTTC.

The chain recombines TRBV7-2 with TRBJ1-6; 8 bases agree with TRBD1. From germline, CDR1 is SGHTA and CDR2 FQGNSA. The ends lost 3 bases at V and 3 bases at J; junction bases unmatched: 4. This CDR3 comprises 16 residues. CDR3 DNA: TGTGCCAGCAGCTTCCCCGGACAGGGCTATAATTCACCCCTCCACTTT. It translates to CASSFPGQGYNSPLHF.

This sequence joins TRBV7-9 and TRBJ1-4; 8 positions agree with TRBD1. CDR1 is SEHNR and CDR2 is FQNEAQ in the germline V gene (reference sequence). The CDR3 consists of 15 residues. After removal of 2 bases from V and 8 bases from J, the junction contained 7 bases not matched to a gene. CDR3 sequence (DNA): TGTGCCAGCAGCTTAAACCCAGGGGGCAGGGAAAAACTGTTTTTT. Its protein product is CASSLNPGGREKLFF.

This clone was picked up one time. CDR3: CASSPVGGLSSYNEQFF. The CDR3 coding sequence is TGTGCCAGCAGCCCGGTCGGCGGTCTGAGCTCCTACAATGAGCAGTTCTTC. This chain uses TRBV7-8 with TRBJ2-1; D is undetermined. V shed 5 bases and J shed 0 bases, with 17 bases lying between them. Looked up from germline, CDR1 is SGHVS and CDR2 is FQNEAQ. The CDR3 is 17 amino acids.

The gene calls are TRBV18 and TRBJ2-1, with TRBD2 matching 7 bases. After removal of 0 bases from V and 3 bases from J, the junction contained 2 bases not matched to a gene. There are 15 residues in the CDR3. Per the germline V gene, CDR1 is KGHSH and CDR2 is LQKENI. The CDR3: CASSPPTGGYNEQFF. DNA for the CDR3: TGTGCCAGCTCACCACCGACGGGGGGCTACAATGAGCAGTTCTTC.

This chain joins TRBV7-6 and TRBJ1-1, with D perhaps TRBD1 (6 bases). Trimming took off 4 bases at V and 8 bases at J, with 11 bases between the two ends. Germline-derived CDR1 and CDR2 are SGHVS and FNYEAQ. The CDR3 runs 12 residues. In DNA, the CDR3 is TGTGCCAGCAGCTCAATTACAGGGGAAGCTTTCTTT. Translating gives CASSSITGEAFF.

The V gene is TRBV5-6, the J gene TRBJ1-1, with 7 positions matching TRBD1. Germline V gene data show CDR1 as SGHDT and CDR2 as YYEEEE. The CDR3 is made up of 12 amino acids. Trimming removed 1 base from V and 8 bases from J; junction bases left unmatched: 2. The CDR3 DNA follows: TGTGCCAGCAGCTTGATAGGGGGCGAAGCTTTCTTT. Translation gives CASSLIGGEAFF.

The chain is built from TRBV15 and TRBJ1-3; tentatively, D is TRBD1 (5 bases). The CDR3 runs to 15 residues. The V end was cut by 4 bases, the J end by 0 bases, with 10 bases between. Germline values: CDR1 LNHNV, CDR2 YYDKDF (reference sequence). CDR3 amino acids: CATSTSRGSGNTIYF. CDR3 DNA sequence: TGTGCCACCAGCACCTCGAGGGGCTCTGGAAACACCATATATTTT. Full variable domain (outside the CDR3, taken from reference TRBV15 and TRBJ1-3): DAMVIQNPRYQVTQFGKPVTLSCSQTLNHNVMYWYQQKSSQAPKLLFHYYDKDFNNEADTPDNFQSRRPNTSFCFLDIRSPGLGDTAMYLCATSTSRGSGNTIYFGEGSWLTVV.

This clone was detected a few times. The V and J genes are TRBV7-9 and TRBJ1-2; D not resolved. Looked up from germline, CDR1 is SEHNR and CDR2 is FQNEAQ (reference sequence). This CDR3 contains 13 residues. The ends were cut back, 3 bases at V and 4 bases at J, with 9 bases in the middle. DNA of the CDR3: TGTGCCAGCAGCTTGGGCATGGGCTATGGCTACACCTTC. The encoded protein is CASSLGMGYGYTF.

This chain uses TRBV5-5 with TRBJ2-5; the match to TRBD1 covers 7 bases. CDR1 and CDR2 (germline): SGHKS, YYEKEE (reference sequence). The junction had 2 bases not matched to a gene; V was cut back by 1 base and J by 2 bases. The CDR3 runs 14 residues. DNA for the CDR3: TGTGCCAGCAGCTTGAACAGGGGACAAGAGACCCAGTACTTC. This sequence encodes CASSLNRGQETQYF. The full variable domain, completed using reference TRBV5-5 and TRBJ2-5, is DAGVTQSPTHLIKTRGQQVTLRCSPISGHKSVSWYQQVLGQGPQFIFQYYEKEERGRGNFPDRFSARQFPNYSSELNVNALLLGDSALYLCASSLNRGQETQYFGPGTRLLVL.

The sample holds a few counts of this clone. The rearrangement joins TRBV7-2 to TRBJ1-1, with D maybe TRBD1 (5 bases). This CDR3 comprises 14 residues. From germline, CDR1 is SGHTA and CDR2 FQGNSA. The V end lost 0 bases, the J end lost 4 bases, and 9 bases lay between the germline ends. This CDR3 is CASSLAGGFTEAFF. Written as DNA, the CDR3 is TGTGCCAGCAGCTTAGCGGGGGGGTTCACTGAAGCTTTCTTT.

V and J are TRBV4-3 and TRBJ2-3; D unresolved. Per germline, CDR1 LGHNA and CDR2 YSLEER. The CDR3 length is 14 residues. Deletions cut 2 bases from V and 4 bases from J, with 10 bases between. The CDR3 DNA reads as TGCGCCAGCAGCCAATGGCCAGCAGCAGATACGCAGTATTTT. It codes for CASSQWPAADTQYF.

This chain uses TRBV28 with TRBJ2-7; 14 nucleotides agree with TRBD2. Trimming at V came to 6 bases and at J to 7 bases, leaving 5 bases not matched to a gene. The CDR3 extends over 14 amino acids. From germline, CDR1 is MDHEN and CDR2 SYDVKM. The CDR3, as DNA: TGTGCCAGCAGGGGACTAGCGGGAGTTTGGGAGCAGTACTTC. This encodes CASRGLAGVWEQYF.